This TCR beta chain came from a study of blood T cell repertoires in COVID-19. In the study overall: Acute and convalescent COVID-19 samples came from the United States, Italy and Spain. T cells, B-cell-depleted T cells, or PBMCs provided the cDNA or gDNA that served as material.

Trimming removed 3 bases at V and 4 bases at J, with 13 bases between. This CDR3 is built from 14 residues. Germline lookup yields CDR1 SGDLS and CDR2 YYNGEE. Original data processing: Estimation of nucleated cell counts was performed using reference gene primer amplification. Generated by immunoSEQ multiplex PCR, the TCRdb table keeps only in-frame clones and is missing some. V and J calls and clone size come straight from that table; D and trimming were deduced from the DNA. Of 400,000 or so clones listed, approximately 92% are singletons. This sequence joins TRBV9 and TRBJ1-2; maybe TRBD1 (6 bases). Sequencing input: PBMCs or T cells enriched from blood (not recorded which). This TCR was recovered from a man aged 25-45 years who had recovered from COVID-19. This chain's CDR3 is CASSEGHLIYGYTF. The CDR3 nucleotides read TGTGCCAGCAGCGAGGGACACCTGATCTATGGCTACACCTTC. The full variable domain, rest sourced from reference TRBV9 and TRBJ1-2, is DSGVTQTPKHLITATGQRVTLRCSPRSGDLSVYWYQQSLDQGLQFLIQYYNGEERAKGNILERFSAQQFPDLHSELNLSSLELGDSALYFCASSEGHLIYGYTFGSGTRLTVV.